The sequence of this T cell receptor beta chain was determined in a study of vaccination effects on CD4 cells after COVID-19. Overall study: The cohort was immunized with two doses of either the BNT162b2 or mRNA-1273 vaccine.

Viral peptide pools were used in the ViraFEST assay to expand antigen-specific CD4+ T cells, and sequencing came afterward. Once cultured for approximately 10 days, the cells underwent separation to obtain CD4+ T cells. People in the vaccine group had not been infected with SARS-CoV-2 before, and their nucleocapsid antibodies were negative. On days 3 and 7, fresh IL-2 medium replaced half the medium. The CDR3 has 13 residues. Germline lookup yields CDR1 GTSNPN and CDR2 SVGIG (reference sequence). V lost 0 bases to trimming and J lost 4 bases, with 9 bases between them. For this clone: What it recognizes is unknown.

The study's findings and limits: Missing from the study were early post-infection timepoints, and its convalescent patients were few. Clonal contraction was marked in infection- and vaccine-induced clones late after vaccination.

Repertoires were generated with immunoSEQ multiplex PCR, while TCRdb's copy carries only in-frame clones and drops some. The top ten clones hold 12% of a sample with 62,000 or so clones, about four fifths of them seen once. This TCR came from a human donor who received a COVID-19 vaccine. The chain carries TRBV30 and TRBJ2-5; no clear D gene. The material was CD4+ T cells from PBMCs cultured with SARS-CoV-2 spike peptides, obtained before COVID-19 vaccination. CDR3 bases: TGTGCCTGGAGTGTATTGGGTGGAGAGACCCAGTACTTC. The encoded protein is CAWSVLGGETQYF.